This T cell receptor (beta chain) was documented in a study of long-term antiretroviral therapy in people with HIV. Study-wide findings and caveats: Post-ART diversity increased but stayed below transplant donor controls.

Researchers report immunoSEQ v3.0 was run at survey level. The table came from immunoSEQ multiplex PCR; TCRdb's copy has only in-frame clones and leaves some out. The data show under 45,000 clones, around 83% seen once. To note about this clone: Its target is not known.

CDR1 is MNHNY and CDR2 is SVGAGI in the germline V gene (reference sequence). The CDR3 consists of 14 residues. The V end lost 7 bases, the J end lost 5 bases, and 15 bases lay between the germline ends. This clonotype originated in a man in his late teens or twenties with HIV. This chain links TRBV6-6 with TRBJ2-1, with TRBD1 as a possible D gene (7 bases). The source material was unsorted PBMCs, sampled 1 year after starting antiretroviral therapy. The CDR3 spells CASTQGGLNNEQFF. The CDR3 DNA reads TGTGCCAGCACCCAGGGGGGATTAAACAATGAGCAGTTCTTC.